The 10 T cell receptor beta chains listed next were all sequenced from one sample in a study of regulatory T cells in long-lasting Graves disease. To make TCR beta libraries, researchers used iRepertoire HTBI primers and Arm-PCR of CDR3 regions. MiXCR, run by TCRdb on the multiplex PCR reads, gives a single entry per CDR3 protein. The repertoire holds about 400,000 distinct CDR3 sequences, with approximately 16% as singletons. The time point was: newly diagnosed GD, antithyroid drugs for less than 3 months. Extracted RNA from PBMCs served as the source of the TCR library. These same records also appear under a second study, on T cells in Graves' hyperthyroidism and ophthalmopathy.

The material sequenced was peripheral blood mononuclear cells (PBMCs), taken at new diagnosis, from a patient treated with antithyroid drugs. The source of these receptors is a woman aged 40 to 49 with Graves disease.

This clonotype has ten or more counts. The chain employs TRBV19 and TRBJ1-5; D remains ambiguous. CDR3 length: 15 amino acids. Germline lookup yields CDR1 LNHDA and CDR2 SQIVND (reference sequence). Trimming cost V 4 bases and J 0 bases, with 10 bases left between them. CDR3 sequence (DNA): TGTGCCAGTAGTACGACCCATTATAGCAATCAGCCCCAGCATTTT. Residues: CASSTTHYSNQPQHF.

This clonotype was detected ten times or more. The chain carries TRBV28 and TRBJ2-1; 11 nucleotides match TRBD2. The CDR3 totals 19 residues. Germline CDR1 MDHEN, CDR2 SYDVKM. The J segment lost 1 base and the V segment lost 3 bases, leaving 11 bases of the junction unmatched. The CDR3 DNA reads as TGTGCCAGCAGTTTCGGGACTAGCGGAGGGAAGTGGTCCTACAATGAGCAGTTCTTC. Encoded protein: CASSFGTSGGKWSYNEQFF. Using reference TRBV28 and TRBJ2-1 for the parts outside the CDR3, the full variable domain is DVKVTQSSRYLVKRTGEKVFLECVQDMDHENMFWYRQDPGLGLRLIYFSYDVKMKEKGDIPEGYSVSREKKERFSLILESASTNQTSMYLCASSFGTSGGKWSYNEQFFGPGTRLTVL.

With regard to this clonotype: This sequence may be a read error, since a much larger clone differs from it by one base. The rearrangement links TRBV12-3 or TRBV12-4 to TRBJ2-1; D is ambiguous. The CDR3 loop spans 13 amino acids. CDR3 loop: CASSLAGPNEQSF. Written as DNA, the CDR3 is TGTGCCAGCAGTTTAGCCGGGCCCAATGAGCAGTCCTTC.

This chain joins TRBV5-1 and TRBJ2-1; 9 nucleotides agree with TRBD2. The V and J ends lost 2 bases and 6 bases, in that order; junction bases with no gene match: 3. CDR1 is SGHRS and CDR2 is YFSETQ in the germline V gene. There are 14 residues in the CDR3. The CDR3 sequence is CASSFRREGNEQFF. The CDR3 DNA follows: TGCGCCAGCAGCTTTCGGCGGGAGGGCAATGAGCAGTTCTTC.

This clonotype was recorded many times. This chain connects TRBV7-3 to TRBJ2-1, with a possible D match to TRBD2 (6 bases). The CDR3 spans 15 residues. CDR1 and CDR2 (germline): SGHTA, FQGTGA. V lost 3 bases, J lost 0 bases, and 9 bases lay in between. This CDR3 reads CASSFYGSSYNEQFF. The CDR3 nucleotides read TGTGCCAGCAGCTTCTACGGGAGCTCCTACAATGAGCAGTTCTTC.

The gene calls are TRBV6-2 or TRBV6-3 and TRBJ2-1; a possible D gene is TRBD2 (6 bases). The V end was cut by 0 bases, the J end by 12 bases, with 18 bases between. The CDR3 covers 15 residues. Germline V lookup: CDR1 MNHEY, CDR2 SVGEGT. In nucleotides, the CDR3 is TGTGCCAGCAGTTACTCCTCAGTTTCGGGAGCCGGGCAGTTCTTC. Translation gives CASSYSSVSGAGQFF.

This clonotype came up a few times. The V and J genes are TRBV6-1 and TRBJ2-7, with 14 bases matching TRBD2. CDR3 length: 17 residues. The ends lost 5 bases at V and 9 bases at J; junction bases unmatched: 15. Germline V gene lookup returns CDR1 MNHNS and CDR2 SASEGT. CDR3 nucleotides: TGTGCCAGCAGTAGGGGACTAGCGGGAGCCCTAGCGTGGGGGCAGTACTTC. Translated: CASSRGLAGALAWGQYF.

This clonotype was seen many times. The chain employs TRBV5-1 and TRBJ2-3, with TRBD2 matching 9 bases. The V and J ends lost 3 bases and 0 bases, in that order; junction bases with no gene match: 8. Germline CDR1 reads SGHRS; CDR2 reads YFSETQ. CDR3 length: 17 residues. The CDR3 reads CASSSFIAGESTDTQYF. The CDR3 coding sequence is TGCGCCAGCAGCTCGTTTATAGCGGGAGAGAGCACAGATACGCAGTATTTT.

This clonotype was seen once. This is likely an artifact of a read error, given a far larger clone one base away. The rearrangement joins TRBV11-2 to TRBJ1-1, with D maybe TRBD1 (5 bases). CDR1 is SGHAT, CDR2 FQNNGV, per germline. CDR3 length: 18 amino acids. CDR3 in amino acids: CASSLAGGLAGFADTRYF. In DNA form, the CDR3 reads TGTGCCAGCAGCTTAGCTGGGGGACTAGCGGGATTCGCAGATACGCGGTATTTT.

This clonotype was picked up many times. The rearrangement joins TRBV27 to TRBJ2-7; 14 nucleotides align to TRBD2. The germline gives CDR1 MNHEY, CDR2 SMNVEV (reference sequence). The J segment lost 5 bases and the V segment lost 1 base, leaving 10 bases of the junction unmatched. The CDR3 covers 18 residues. CDR3 sequence: CASSLYSTSGRVTHEQYF. DNA for the CDR3: TGTGCCAGCAGTTTATACTCGACTAGCGGGAGGGTAACGCACGAGCAGTACTTC.